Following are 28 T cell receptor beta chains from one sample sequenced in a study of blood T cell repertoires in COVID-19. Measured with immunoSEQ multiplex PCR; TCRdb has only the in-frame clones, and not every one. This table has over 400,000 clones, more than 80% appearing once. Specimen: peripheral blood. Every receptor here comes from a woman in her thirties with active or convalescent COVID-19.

Written as DNA, the CDR3 is TGTGCCTGGAGTGTACGGCCCTCCGCGGGGCCCCAGCATTTT. This codes for CAWSVRPSAGPQHF. V and J are TRBV30 and TRBJ1-5; D is unclear. This CDR3 region has 14 residues. V dropped 0 bases and J dropped 9 bases, with 15 bases sitting between them. The germline CDR1 and CDR2 sequences are GTSNPN and SVGIG (reference sequence).

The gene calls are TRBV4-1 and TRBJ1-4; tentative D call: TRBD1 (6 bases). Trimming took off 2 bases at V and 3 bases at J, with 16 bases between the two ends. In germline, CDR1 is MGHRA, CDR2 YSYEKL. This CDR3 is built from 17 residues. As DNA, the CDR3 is TGCGCCAGCAGCCAACGGATCCTGGACAGAGCTAATGAAAAACTGTTTTTT. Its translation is CASSQRILDRANEKLFF.

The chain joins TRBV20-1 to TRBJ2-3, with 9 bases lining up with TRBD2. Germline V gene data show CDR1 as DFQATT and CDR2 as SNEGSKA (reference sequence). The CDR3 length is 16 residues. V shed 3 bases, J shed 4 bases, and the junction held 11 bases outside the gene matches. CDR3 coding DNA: TGCAGTGCTAGTTTATTGGGACTAGCTGTGGCAGATACGCAGTATTTT. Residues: CSASLLGLAVADTQYF.

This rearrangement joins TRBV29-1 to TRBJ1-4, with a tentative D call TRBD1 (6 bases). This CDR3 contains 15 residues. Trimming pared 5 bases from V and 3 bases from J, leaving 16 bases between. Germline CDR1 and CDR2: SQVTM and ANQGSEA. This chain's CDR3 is CSVRKGGKANEKLFF. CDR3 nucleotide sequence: TGCAGCGTTAGAAAAGGGGGAAAGGCTAATGAAAAACTGTTTTTT.

Written as DNA, the CDR3 is TGCGCCAAAGGTCTGTTGCGGAAAAGCTCTGGGGCCAACGTCCTGACTTTC. Amino acid sequence: CAKGLLRKSSGANVLTF. The chain is built from TRBV4-1 and TRBJ2-6, with D unresolved. Germline assignment: CDR1 MGHRA and CDR2 YSYEKL. Deletions cut 10 bases from V and 0 bases from J, with 19 bases between. The CDR3 runs 17 residues.

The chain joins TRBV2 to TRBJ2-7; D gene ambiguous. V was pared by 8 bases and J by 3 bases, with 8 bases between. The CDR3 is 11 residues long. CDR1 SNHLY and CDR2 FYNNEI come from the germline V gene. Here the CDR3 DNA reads TGTGCCAGCTCTATTGTCTACGAGCAGTACTTC. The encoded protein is CASSIVYEQYF.

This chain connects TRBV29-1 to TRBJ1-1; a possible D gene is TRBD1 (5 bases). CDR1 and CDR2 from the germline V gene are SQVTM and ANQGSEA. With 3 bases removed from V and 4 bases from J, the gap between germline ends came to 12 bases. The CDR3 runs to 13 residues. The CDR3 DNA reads TGCAGCGTTGACGGGGGATACGGCACTGAAGCTTTCTTT. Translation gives CSVDGGYGTEAFF.

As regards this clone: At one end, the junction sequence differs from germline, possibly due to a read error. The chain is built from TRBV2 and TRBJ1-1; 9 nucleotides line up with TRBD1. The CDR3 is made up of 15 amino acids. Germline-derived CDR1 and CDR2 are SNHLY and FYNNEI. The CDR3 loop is CASSEDGQGNAEAFF. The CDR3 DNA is TGTGCCAGCAGTGAAGACGGACAGGGGAACGCTGAAGCTTTCTTT. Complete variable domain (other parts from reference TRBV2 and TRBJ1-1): EPEVTQTPSHQVTQMGQEVILRCVPISNHLYFYWYRQILGQKVEFLVSFYNNEISEKSEIFDDQFSVERPDGSNFTLKIRSTKLEDSAMYFCASSEDGQGNAEAFFGQGTRLTVV.

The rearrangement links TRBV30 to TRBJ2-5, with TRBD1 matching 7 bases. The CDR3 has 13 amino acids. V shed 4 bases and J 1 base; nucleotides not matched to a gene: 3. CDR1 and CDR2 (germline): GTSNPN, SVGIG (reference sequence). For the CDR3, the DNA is TGTGCCTGGAACCGGGACAGCCAAGAGACCCAGTACTTC. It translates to CAWNRDSQETQYF.

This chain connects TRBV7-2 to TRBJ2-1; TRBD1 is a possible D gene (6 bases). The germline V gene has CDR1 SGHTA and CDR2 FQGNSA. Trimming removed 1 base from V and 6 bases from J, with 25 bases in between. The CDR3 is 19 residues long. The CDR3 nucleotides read TGTGCCAGCAGCTTAGTGAGCCCACAGGGTTGGTTGCGCGGCAATGAGCAGTTCTTC. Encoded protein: CASSLVSPQGWLRGNEQFF.

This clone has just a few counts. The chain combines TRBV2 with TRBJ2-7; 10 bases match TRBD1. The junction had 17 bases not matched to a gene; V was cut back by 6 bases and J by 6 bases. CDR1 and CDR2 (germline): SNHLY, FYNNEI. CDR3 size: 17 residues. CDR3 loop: CASSAGTGVIRLAEQYF. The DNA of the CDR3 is TGTGCCAGCAGCGCGGGGACAGGGGTTATTAGGTTGGCCGAGCAGTACTTC.

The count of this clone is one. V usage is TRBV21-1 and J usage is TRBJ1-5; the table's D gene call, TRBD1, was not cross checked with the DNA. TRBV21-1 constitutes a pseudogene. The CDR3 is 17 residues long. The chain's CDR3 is CASSARNRGCSNQPQHF. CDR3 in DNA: TGTGCCAGCAGCGCACGTAACAGGGGGTGCAGCAATCAGCCCCAGCATTTT.

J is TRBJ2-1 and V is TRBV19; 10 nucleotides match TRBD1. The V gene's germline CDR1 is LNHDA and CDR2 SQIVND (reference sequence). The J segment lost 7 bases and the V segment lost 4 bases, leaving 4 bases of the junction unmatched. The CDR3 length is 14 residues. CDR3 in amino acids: CASSRDRGRNEQFF. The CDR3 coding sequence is TGTGCCAGTAGTAGGGACAGGGGTCGGAATGAGCAGTTCTTC.

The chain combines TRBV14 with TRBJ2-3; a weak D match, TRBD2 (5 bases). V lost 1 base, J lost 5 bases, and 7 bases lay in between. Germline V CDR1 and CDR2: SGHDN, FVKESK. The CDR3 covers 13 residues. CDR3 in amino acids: CASSQVGRDTQYF. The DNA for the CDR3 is TGTGCCAGCAGCCAAGTGGGGAGAGATACGCAGTATTTT.

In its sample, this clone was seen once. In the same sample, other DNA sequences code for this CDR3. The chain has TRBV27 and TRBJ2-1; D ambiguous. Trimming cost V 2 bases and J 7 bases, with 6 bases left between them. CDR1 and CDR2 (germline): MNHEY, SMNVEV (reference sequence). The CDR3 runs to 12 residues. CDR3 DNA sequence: TGTGCCAGCAGTTTACTAGGTAATGAGCAGTTCTTC. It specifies CASSLLGNEQFF.

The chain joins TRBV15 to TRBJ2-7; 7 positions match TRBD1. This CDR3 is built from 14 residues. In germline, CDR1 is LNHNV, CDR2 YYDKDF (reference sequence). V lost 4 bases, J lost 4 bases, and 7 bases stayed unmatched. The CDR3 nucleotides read TGTGCCACCAGCACTCGGGACAGCTCATACGAGCAGTACTTC. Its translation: CATSTRDSSYEQYF.

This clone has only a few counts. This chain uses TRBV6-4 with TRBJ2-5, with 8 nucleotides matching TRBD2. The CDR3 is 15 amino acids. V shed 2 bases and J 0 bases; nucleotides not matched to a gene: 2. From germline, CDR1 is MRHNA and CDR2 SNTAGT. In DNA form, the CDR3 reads TGTGCCAGCAGTGACGGAGCGGGGGACCAAGAGACCCAGTACTTC. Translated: CASSDGAGDQETQYF.

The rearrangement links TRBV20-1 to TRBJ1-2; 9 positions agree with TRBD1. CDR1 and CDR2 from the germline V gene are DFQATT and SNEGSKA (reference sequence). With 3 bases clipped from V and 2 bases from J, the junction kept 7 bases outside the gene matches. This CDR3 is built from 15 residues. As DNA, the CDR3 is TGCAGTGCTAGTGATCAGGGGACAGGGAACTATGGCTACACCTTC. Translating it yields CSASDQGTGNYGYTF.

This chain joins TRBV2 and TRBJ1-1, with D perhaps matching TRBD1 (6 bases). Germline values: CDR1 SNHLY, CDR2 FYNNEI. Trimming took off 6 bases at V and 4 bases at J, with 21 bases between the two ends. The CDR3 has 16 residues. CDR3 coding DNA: TGTGCCAGCAGCGCATACCCAGGGGTCGAGAGCACTGAAGCTTTCTTT. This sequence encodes CASSAYPGVESTEAFF. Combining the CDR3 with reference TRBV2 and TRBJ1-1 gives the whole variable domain EPEVTQTPSHQVTQMGQEVILRCVPISNHLYFYWYRQILGQKVEFLVSFYNNEISEKSEIFDDQFSVERPDGSNFTLKIRSTKLEDSAMYFCASSAYPGVESTEAFFGQGTRLTVV.

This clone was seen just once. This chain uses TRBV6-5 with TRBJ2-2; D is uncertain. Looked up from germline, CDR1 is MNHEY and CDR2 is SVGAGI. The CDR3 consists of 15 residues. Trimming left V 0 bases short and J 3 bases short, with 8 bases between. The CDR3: CASSYSAPDTGELFF. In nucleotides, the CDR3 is TGTGCCAGCAGTTACTCCGCCCCGGACACCGGGGAGCTGTTTTTT.

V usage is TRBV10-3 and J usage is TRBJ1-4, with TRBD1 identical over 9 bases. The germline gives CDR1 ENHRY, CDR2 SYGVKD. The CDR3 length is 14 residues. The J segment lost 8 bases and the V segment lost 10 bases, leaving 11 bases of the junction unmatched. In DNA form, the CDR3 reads TGTGCCACGTATACAGGGGGCCGAGAGGAAAAACTGTTTTTT. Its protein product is CATYTGGREEKLFF.

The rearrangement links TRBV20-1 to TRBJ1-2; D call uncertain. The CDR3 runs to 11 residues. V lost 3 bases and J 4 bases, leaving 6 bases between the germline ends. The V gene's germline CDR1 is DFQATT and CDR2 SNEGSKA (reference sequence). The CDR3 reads CSASSLYGYTF. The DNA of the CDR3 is TGCAGTGCTAGCTCCCTCTATGGCTACACCTTC.

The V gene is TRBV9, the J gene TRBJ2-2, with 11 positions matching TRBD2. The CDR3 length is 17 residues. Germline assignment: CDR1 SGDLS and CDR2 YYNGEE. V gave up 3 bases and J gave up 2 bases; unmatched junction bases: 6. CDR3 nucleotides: TGTGCCAGCAGCGCTCGGGGGACTAGCGGCAACACCGGGGAGCTGTTTTTT. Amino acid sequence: CASSARGTSGNTGELFF.

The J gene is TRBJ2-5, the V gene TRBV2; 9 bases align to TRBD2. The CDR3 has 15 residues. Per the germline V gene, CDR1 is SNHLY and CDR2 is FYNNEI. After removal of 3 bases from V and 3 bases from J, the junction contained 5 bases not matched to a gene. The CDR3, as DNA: TGTGCCAGCAGTGATTATAGCGGGAGCAAAGAGACCCAGTACTTC. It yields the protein CASSDYSGSKETQYF.

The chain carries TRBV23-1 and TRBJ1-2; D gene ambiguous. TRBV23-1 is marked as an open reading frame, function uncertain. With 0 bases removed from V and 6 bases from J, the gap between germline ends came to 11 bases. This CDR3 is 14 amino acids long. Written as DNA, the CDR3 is TGCGCCAGCAGTCAATCGAGGGCCTTCCATGGCTACACCTTC. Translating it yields CASSQSRAFHGYTF.

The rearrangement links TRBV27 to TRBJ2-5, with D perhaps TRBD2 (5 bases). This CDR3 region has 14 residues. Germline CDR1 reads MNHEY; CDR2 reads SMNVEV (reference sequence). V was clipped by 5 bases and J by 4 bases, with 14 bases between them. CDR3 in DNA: TGTGCCAGCAGTCCCCTGACTGGAGGAGAGACCCAGTACTTC. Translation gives CASSPLTGGETQYF.

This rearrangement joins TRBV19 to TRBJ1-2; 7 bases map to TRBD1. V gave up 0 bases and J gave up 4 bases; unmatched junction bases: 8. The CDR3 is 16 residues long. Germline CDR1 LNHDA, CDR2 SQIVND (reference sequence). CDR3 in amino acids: CASSIDVDPGGYGYTF. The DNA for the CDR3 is TGTGCCAGTAGTATAGATGTCGACCCAGGGGGCTATGGCTACACCTTC.

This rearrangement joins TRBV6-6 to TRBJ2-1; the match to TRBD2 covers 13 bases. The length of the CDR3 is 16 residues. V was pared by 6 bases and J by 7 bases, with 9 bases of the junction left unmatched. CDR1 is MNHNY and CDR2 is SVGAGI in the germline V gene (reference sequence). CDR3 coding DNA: TGTGCCAGCAGCTCTACTAGCGGGGGGGGTGTAAATGAGCAGTTCTTC. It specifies CASSSTSGGGVNEQFF.